This TCR beta chain was sequenced in a study of blood T cell repertoires in COVID-19. Turning to the study itself: Spain, Italy and the United States supplied samples that represented acute and convalescent COVID-19.

Trimming cost V 6 bases and J 4 bases, with 10 bases left between them. CDR1 and CDR2 from the germline V gene are MNHEY and SVGAGI. This CDR3 region has 13 residues. This clone was counted between two and nine times. Generated by immunoSEQ multiplex PCR, the TCRdb table keeps only in-frame clones and is missing some. The sample shows fewer than 400,000 clones, about 83% of them seen only once. The source is a man aged 25 to 40 with active or convalescent COVID-19. The specimen sequenced was peripheral blood. This sequence joins TRBV6-5 and TRBJ1-5; tentatively, D is TRBD1 (6 bases). The CDR3 protein is CASRTGLNQPQHF. The DNA for the CDR3 is TGTGCCAGCAGGACAGGTCTAAATCAGCCCCAGCATTTT.